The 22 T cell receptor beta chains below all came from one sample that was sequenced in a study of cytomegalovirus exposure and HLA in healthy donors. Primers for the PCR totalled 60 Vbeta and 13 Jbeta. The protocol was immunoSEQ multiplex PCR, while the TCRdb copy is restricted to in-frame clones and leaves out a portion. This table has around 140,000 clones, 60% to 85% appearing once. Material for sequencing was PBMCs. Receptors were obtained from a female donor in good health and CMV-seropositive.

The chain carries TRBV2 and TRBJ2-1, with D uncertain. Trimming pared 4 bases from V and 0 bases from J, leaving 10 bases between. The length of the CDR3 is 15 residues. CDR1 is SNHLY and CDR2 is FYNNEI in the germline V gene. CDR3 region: CASSVRAGSYNEQFF. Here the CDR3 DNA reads TGTGCCAGCAGTGTACGTGCCGGCTCCTACAATGAGCAGTTCTTC.

CDR3 sequence (DNA): TGTGCCAGCAACTCGAAACTAGGGGGCGAGCAGTACTTC. This encodes CASNSKLGGEQYF. The chain has TRBV7-9 and TRBJ2-7; a possible D gene is TRBD1 (6 bases). CDR1 and CDR2 (germline): SEHNR, FQNEAQ (reference sequence). Trimming shortened V by 7 bases and J by 6 bases, and 16 bases separated the two germline ends. There are 13 residues in the CDR3.

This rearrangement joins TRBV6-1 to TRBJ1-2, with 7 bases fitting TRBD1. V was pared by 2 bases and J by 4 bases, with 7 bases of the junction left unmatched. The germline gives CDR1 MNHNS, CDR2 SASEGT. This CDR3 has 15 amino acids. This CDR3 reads CASSEIGQASYGYTF. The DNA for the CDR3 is TGTGCCAGCAGTGAAATCGGACAGGCTTCCTATGGCTACACCTTC.

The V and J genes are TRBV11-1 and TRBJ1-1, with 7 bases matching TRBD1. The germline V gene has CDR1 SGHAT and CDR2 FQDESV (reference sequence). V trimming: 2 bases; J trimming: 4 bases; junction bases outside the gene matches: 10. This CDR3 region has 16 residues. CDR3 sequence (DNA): TGTGCCAGCAGCTTATACAGGGGAAGTGGGGGCACTGAAGCTTTCTTT. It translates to CASSLYRGSGGTEAFF.

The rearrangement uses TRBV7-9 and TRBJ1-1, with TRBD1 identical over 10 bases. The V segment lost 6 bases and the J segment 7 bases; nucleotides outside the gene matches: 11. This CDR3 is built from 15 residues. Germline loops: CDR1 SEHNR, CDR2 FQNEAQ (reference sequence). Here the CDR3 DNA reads TGTGCCAGCAGTTCGGACAGGGGGAATCTGAATGAAGCTTTCTTT. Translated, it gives CASSSDRGNLNEAFF.

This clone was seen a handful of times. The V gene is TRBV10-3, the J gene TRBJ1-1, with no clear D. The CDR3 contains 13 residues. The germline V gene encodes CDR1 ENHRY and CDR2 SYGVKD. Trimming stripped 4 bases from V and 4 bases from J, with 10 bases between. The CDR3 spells CAISGSGSTEAFF. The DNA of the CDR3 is TGTGCCATCAGTGGTTCCGGGAGCACTGAAGCTTTCTTT.

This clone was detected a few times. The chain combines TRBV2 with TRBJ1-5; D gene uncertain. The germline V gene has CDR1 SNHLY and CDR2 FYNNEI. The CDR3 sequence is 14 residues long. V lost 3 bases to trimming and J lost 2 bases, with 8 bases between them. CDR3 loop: CASSEVSGNQPQHF. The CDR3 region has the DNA TGTGCCAGCAGTGAGGTCAGTGGCAATCAGCCCCAGCATTTT.

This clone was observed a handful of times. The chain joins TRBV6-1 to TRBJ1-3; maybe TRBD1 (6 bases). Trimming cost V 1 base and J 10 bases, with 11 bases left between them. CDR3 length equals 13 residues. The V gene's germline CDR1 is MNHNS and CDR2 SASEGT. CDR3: CASSEEPRGTIYF. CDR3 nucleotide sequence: TGTGCCAGCAGTGAAGAACCTAGGGGGACCATATATTTT.

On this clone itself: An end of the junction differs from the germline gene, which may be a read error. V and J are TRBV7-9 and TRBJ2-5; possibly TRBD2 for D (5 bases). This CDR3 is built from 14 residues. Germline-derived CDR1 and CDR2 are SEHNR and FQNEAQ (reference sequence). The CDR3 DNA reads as TGTTCCAGCAGCTCGCTAAGACCCGAGGGTTTCCAGTACTTC. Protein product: CSSSSLRPEGFQYF.

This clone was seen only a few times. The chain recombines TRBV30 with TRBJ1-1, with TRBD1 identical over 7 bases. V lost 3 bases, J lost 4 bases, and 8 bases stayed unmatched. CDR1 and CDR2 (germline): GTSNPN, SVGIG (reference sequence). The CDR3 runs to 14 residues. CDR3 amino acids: CAWRRGGGSTEAFF. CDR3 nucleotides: TGTGCCTGGAGAAGAGGAGGGGGCTCCACTGAAGCTTTCTTT.

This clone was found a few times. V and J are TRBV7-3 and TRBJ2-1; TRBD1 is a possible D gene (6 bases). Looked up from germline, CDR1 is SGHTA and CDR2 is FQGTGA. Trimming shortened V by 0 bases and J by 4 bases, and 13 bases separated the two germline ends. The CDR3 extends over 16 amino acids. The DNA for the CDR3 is TGTGCCAGCAGCTTAACGATGTCAGGGGTGTACAATGAGCAGTTCTTC. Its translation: CASSLTMSGVYNEQFF.

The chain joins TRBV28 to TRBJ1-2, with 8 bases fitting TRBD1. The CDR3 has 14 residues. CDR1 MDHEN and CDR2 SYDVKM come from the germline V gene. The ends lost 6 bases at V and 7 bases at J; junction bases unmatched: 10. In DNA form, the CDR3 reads TGTGCCAGCAGCCCGGACAGGGAAGATTTTGGCTACACCTTC. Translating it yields CASSPDREDFGYTF.

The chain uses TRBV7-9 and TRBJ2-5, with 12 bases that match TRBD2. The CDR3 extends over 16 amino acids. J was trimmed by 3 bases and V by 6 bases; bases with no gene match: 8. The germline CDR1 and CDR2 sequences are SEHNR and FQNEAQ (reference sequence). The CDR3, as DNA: TGTGCCAGCAGACATCTTTCTAGCGGGGGGGAAGAGACCCAGTACTTC. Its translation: CASRHLSSGGEETQYF.

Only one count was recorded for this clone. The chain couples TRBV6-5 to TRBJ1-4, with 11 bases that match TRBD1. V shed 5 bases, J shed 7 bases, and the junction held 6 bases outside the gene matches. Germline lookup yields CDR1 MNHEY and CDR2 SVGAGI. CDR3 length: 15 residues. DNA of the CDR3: TGTGCCAGCAGTCCTCAGGGGACAGGGGGTGAAAAACTGTTTTTT. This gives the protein CASSPQGTGGEKLFF.

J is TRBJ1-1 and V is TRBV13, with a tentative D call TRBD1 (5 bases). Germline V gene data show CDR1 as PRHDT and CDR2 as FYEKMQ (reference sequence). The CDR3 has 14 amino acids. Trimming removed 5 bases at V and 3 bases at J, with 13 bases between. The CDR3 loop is CASSTGTEYTEAFF. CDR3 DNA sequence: TGTGCCAGCAGCACCGGGACTGAATACACTGAAGCTTTCTTT.

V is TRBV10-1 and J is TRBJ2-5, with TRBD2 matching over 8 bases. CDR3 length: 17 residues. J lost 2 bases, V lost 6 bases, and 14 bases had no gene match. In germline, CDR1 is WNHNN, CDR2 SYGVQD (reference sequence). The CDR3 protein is CASSRRGGRGAQETQYF. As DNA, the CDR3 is TGCGCCAGCAGCCGCCGCGGGGGGCGAGGCGCACAAGAGACCCAGTACTTC.

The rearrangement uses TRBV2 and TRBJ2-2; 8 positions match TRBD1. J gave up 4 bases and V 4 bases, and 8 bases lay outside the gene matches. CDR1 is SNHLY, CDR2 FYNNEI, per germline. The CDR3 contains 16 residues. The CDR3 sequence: CASSAPGTGFTGELFF. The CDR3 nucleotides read TGTGCCAGCAGTGCGCCCGGGACAGGCTTCACCGGGGAGCTGTTTTTT.

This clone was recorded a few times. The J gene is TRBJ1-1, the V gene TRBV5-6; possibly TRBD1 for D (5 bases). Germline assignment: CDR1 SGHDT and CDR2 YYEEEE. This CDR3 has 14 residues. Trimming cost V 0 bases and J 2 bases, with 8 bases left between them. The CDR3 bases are TGTGCCAGCAGCTTGGCACAGGTAAACACTGAAGCTTTCTTT. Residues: CASSLAQVNTEAFF.

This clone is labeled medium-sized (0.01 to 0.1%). This CDR3 reads CASSQDPGVPSYEQYF. The CDR3 DNA follows: TGCGCCAGCAGCCAAGATCCAGGGGTACCGTCCTACGAGCAGTACTTC. The chain combines TRBV4-1 with TRBJ2-7; D might be TRBD1 (6 bases). The CDR3 loop spans 16 amino acids. Looked up from germline, CDR1 is MGHRA and CDR2 is YSYEKL. V was pared by 0 bases and J by 1 base, with 13 bases between.

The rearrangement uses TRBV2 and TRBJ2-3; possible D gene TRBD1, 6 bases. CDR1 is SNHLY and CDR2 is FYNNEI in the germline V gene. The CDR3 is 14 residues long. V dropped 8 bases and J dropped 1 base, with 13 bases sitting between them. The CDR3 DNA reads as TGTGCCAGCTACAGGGATATGGGCACAGATACGCAGTATTTT. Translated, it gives CASYRDMGTDTQYF.

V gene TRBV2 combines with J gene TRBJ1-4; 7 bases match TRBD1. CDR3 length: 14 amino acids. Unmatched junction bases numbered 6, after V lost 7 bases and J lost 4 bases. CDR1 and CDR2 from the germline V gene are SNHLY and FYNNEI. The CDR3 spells CASKGRQGNEKLFF. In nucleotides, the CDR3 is TGTGCCAGCAAGGGGAGACAGGGTAATGAAAAACTGTTTTTT.

CDR3 protein: CASSFTENSPLHF. In nucleotides, the CDR3 is TGTGCCAGCAGCTTTACAGAGAATTCACCCCTCCACTTT. The rearrangement joins TRBV5-5 to TRBJ1-6; D gene unclear. CDR1 is SGHKS, CDR2 YYEKEE, per germline (reference sequence). CDR3 size: 13 residues. V was clipped by 2 bases and J by 7 bases, with 7 bases between them.